This T cell receptor (beta chain) was sequenced during a study of blood T cell repertoires in COVID-19. Data came from immunoSEQ multiplex PCR; TCRdb stores just in-frame clones and leaves some out. Of 200,000 to 250,000 clones in the sample, just over 85% were seen once. The CDR3 is 16 residues long. Trimming cost V 1 base and J 0 bases, with 7 bases left between them. Germline V gene sequence: CDR1 SEHNR, CDR2 FQNEAQ (reference sequence). This rearrangement joins TRBV7-9 to TRBJ2-6; D not certain. The TCR sequence derives from a man aged 30 to 39 who had recovered from COVID-19. Sequenced material: peripheral blood. CDR3 in amino acids: CASSLGSDSGANVLTF. CDR3 sequence (DNA): TGTGCCAGCAGCTTAGGATCAGACTCTGGGGCCAACGTCCTGACTTTC.